This is a list of T cell receptor beta chains from one sample in a study of Ad26.COV2.S vaccination and SARS-CoV-2 variants. The assay was immunoSEQ multiplex PCR, and TCRdb's table has in-frame clones only and misses some. The table shows 400,000 to 450,000 clones, with 80% to 95% occurring only once. The material sequenced was peripheral blood, taken in a trial of Ad26.COV2.S vaccine versus placebo. Receptor source: a person aged 18 to 59 who received the Ad26.COV2.S COVID-19 vaccine or a placebo. CDR3s leave out the opening cysteine and the closing phenylalanine or tryptophan. Fields, in order: V gene, CDR3 length, CDR3 protein.

>TRBV11-1|13
ASSVTWSLSHEQF
>TRBV7-2|12
ASSSRTVSFGYT
>TRBV28|12
ASSLQYRMGTQY
>TRBV27|12
ASSPVQSVSGYT
>TRBV7-3|15
ASSQTGTSGRGYEQY
>TRBV2|13
ASSEGTSGYNEQF
>TRBV7-6|10
ASSLEGGISF
>TRBV7-8|12
ASSARQGLDTQY
>TRBV19|11
ASSSGLSYEQY
>TRBV7-8|11
ASSSGTSQPQH
>TRBV18|11
ASSGSSNYGYT
>TRBV18|14
ASSPDGGLRYNEQF
>TRBV7-9|14
ASSPPGGQGTDTQY
>TRBV7-8|11
ASSTLVYNEQF
>TRBV2|12
ASTATGSNQPQH
>TRBV7-2|12
ASSPRQGDYGYT
>TRBV5-6|12
ASSLTSGYNEQF
>TRBV29-1|10
SVDDMNTEAF
>TRBV7-9|16
ASSLGAGGPFHTDTQY
>TRBV4-3|14
ASSQDPGGWGNEQF
>TRBV2|10
ASSESGLWLF
>TRBV3-1/TRBV3-2|13
ASSQLAGLSYEQY
>TRBV6-1|15
ASSDRTGGDIFYEQY
>TRBV6-6|15
ASSPYTGTGGFETQY
>TRBV19|11
ASSIVGTSPLH
>TRBV19|13
ASSIWTANTGELF
>TRBV7-9|13
ASSLAGRFSYEQY
>TRBV5-1|10
ASSEQGTIPD
>TRBV6-6|13
ASRGTSGNTGELF
>TRBV5-8|13
ASSGGTRKRNEQF
>TRBV10-3|10
ATGGGQETQY
>TRBV21-1|9
ASCTGNGYT
>TRBV5-1|11
ASKGGSNTEAF
>TRBV5-1|12
ASRVYVTSYEQY
>TRBV5-6|13
ASSPTPSSYNEQF
>TRBV5-1|14
ASSLEVGSFTGELF
>TRBV5-4|15
ASSLVPPGQGGETQY
>TRBV5-1|11
ASSPELNQPQH
>TRBV6-5|11
ASSLAGYNEQF
>TRBV21-1|11
ASSEGQGPQAF
>TRBV11-3|13
ASSPRLVRVHEQF
>TRBV28|12
ASSLYTGAETQY
>TRBV20-1|12
SASSRGRGNTIY
>TRBV5-1|13
ASSRGGARDYEQY
>TRBV19|12
ASAPQGGTDTQY
>TRBV6-5|11
ASSMGFGTRAF
>TRBV9|15
ASSAQMTGVPLYEQY
>TRBV5-6|13
ASSQGTLYNSPLH
>TRBV4-3|14
ASSQDLQGARNEQY
>TRBV5-8|16
ASSPNFSDRDLSTEAF